This T cell receptor beta chain was captured in a study of blood T cell repertoires in COVID-19. Study overall: Donors in the United States, Italy and Spain gave samples during acute or convalescent COVID-19. From T cells, B-cell-depleted T cells, or PBMCs came the material, which was cDNA or gDNA.

In the study's own analysis: Using reference gene primer amplification, nucleated cell counts were estimated. Sequencing was performed with immunoSEQ multiplex PCR; in TCRdb, only in-frame clones are kept and a portion is missing. V and J calls and clone size follow that table, whereas D and trimming were derived from the DNA. The top ten clones hold less than 8.5% of a sample with 90,000 or so clones, 75% to 90% of them seen once. Trimming removed 7 bases at V and 7 bases at J, with 14 bases between. This CDR3 contains 14 residues. The germline V gene has CDR1 MNHEY and CDR2 SVGAGI. The receptor was derived from a man aged 55 to 70 with acute or convalescent COVID-19. V usage is TRBV6-5 and J usage is TRBJ1-6; the D gene is possibly TRBD1 (6 bases). Sequenced input: peripheral blood. The CDR3, as DNA: TGTGCCAGCAAGCCCGGACAGCCAAATTCACCCCTCCACTTT. It codes for CASKPGQPNSPLHF.